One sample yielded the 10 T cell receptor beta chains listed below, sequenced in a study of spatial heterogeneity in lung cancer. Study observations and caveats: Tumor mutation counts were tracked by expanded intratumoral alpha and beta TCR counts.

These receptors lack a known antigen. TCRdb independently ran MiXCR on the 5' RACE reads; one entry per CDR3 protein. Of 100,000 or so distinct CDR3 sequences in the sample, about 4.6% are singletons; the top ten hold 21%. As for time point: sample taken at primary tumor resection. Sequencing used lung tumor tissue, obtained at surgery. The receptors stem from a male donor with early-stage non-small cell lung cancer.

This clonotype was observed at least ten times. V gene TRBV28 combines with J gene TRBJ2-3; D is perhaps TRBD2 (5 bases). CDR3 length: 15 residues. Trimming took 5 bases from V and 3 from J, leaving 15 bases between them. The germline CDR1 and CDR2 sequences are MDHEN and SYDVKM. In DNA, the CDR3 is TGTGCCAGCAGTCCCCCCCAGCGGATAACAGATACGCAGTATTTT. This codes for CASSPPQRITDTQYF.

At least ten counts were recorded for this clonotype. The chain's CDR3 is CASSPPKETQYF. CDR3 DNA: TGTGCCAGCTCACCACCGAAGGAGACCCAGTACTTC. V and J are TRBV18 and TRBJ2-5; D is unclear. The germline V and J ends were trimmed by 0 bases and 5 bases, with 4 bases remaining between them. Germline CDR1 is KGHSH and CDR2 is LQKENI. The CDR3 totals 12 residues.

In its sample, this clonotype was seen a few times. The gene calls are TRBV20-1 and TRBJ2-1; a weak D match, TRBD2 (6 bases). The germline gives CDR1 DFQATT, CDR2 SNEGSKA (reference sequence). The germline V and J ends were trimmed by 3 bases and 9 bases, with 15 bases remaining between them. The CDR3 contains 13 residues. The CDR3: CSASRDSESEQFF. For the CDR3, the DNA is TGCAGTGCTAGCCGGGACTCCGAGAGTGAGCAGTTCTTC.

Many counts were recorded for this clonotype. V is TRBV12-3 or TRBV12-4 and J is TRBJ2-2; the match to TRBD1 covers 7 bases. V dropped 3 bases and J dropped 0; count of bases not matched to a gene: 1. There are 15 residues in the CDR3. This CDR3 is CASSFQGANTGELFF. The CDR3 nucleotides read TGTGCCAGCAGTTTTCAGGGGGCGAACACCGGGGAGCTGTTTTTT.

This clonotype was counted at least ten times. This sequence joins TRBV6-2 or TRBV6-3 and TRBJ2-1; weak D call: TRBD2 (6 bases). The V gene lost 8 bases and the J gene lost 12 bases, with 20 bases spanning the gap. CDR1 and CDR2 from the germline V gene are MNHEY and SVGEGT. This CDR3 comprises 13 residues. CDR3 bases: TGTGCCAGCTTGGGGACTCTCTACGGCGGGCAGTTCTTC. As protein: CASLGTLYGGQFF.

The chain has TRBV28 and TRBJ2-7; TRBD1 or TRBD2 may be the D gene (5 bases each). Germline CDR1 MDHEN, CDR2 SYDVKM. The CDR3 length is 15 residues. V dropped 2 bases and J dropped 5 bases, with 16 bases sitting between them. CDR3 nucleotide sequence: TGTGCCAGCAGTTTACAGGGACCAAATTTCGACGAGCAGTACTTC. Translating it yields CASSLQGPNFDEQYF.

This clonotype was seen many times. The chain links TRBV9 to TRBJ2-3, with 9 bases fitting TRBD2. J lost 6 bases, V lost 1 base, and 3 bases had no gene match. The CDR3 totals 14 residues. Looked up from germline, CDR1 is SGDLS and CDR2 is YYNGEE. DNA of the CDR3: TGTGCCAGCAGCGTACTAGCGGGACCTGATACGCAGTATTTT. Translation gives CASSVLAGPDTQYF.

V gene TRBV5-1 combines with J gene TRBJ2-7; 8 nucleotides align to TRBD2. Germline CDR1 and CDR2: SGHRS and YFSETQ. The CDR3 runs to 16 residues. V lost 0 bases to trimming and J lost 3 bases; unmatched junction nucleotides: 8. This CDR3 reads CASSLAPGLANYEQYF. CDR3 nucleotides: TGCGCCAGCAGCTTGGCCCCAGGACTAGCCAACTACGAGCAGTACTTC.

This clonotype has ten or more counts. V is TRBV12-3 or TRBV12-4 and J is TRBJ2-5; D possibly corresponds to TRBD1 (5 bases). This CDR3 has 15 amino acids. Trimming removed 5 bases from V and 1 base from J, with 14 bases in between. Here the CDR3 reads CASSPRGNPQETQYF. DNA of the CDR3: TGTGCCAGCAGTCCTAGGGGAAACCCCCAAGAGACCCAGTACTTC.

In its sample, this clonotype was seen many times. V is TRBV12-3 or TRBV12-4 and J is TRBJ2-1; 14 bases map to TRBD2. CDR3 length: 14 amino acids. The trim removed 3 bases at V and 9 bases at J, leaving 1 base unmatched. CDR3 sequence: CASSFGLAGGEQFF. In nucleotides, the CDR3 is TGTGCCAGCAGTTTTGGACTAGCGGGAGGTGAGCAGTTCTTC.